The 19 T cell receptor beta chains given below trace back to one sample, sequenced in a study of T cells in Graves' hyperthyroidism and ophthalmopathy. RNA transcripts yielded amplified TCR beta CDR3 regions. HTBI primers were the set used in a first-round RT-PCR of the TCR CDR3. TCRdb called the multiplex PCR reads again in MiXCR, with one record for every CDR3 protein. The data contain 390,000 or so distinct CDR3 sequences, roughly 14% of them singletons. The specimen was blood. These receptors were collected from a man aged 18-30 years with Graves' ophthalmopathy.

Ten or more counts support this clonotype. V gene TRBV4-1 combines with J gene TRBJ1-1, with D tentatively TRBD1 (6 bases). Germline assignment: CDR1 MGHRA and CDR2 YSYEKL. The CDR3 contains 14 residues. The V end was cut by 3 bases, the J end by 4 bases, with 12 bases between. The DNA for the CDR3 is TGCGCCAGCAGCCAGCGGACAGCCGGCACTGAAGCTTTCTTT. Protein product: CASSQRTAGTEAFF.

There are many counts of this clonotype. At one of its ends the junction is not consistent with the germline gene, which may arise from a read error. The chain links TRBV5-1 to TRBJ1-2, with D perhaps TRBD1 (5 bases). From germline, CDR1 is SGHRS and CDR2 YFSETQ. CDR3 length: 13 amino acids. CDR3 loop: CASSPGQSYGYTF. Written as DNA, the CDR3 is TGTGCCAGCTCACCAGGGCAGAGCTATGGCTACACCTTC.

This clonotype was recorded at least ten times. The chain is built from TRBV6-1 and TRBJ2-5; D perhaps matches TRBD1 (5 bases). Trimming shortened V by 6 bases and J by 1 base, and 9 bases separated the two germline ends. The length of the CDR3 is 13 residues. Germline CDR1 and CDR2: MNHNS and SASEGT. In DNA, the CDR3 is TGTGCCAGCAGAGGACACCTCCAAGAGACCCAGTACTTC. Translating it yields CASRGHLQETQYF.

The J gene is TRBJ2-5, the V gene TRBV18; D gene uncertain. The CDR3 totals 11 residues. CDR1 is KGHSH and CDR2 is LQKENI in the germline V gene. CDR3 sequence: CDSEEQETQYF. CDR3 DNA: TGTGACAGTGAGGAACAAGAGACCCAGTACTTC.

This clonotype showed up just a few times. V usage is TRBV6-2 or TRBV6-3 and J usage is TRBJ1-1, with unresolved D. V was trimmed by 10 bases and J by 0 bases, leaving 12 bases between them. The CDR3 is made up of 13 amino acids. Germline CDR1 reads MNHEY; CDR2 reads SVGEGT. CDR3 sequence: CATHARMNTEAFF. Here the CDR3 DNA reads TGTGCCACTCATGCGAGGATGAACACTGAAGCTTTCTTT.

This clonotype was found many times. The J gene is TRBJ2-7, the V gene TRBV7-2; D remains unclear. CDR3 length: 13 residues. Germline loops: CDR1 SGHTA, CDR2 FQGNSA. V lost 5 bases and J 1 base, leaving 9 bases between the germline ends. CDR3 sequence (DNA): TGTGCCAGCAGCCGTGACGGGTCCTACGAGCAGTACTTC. Protein sequence: CASSRDGSYEQYF. The full variable domain, rest sourced from reference TRBV7-2 and TRBJ2-7, is GAGVSQSPSNKVTEKGKDVELRCDPISGHTALYWYRQSLGQGLEFLIYFQGNSAPDKSGLPSDRFSAERTGGSVSTLTIQRTQQEDSAVYLCASSRDGSYEQYFGPGTRLTVT.

V is TRBV4-1 and J is TRBJ1-2, with 9 bases fitting TRBD1. The CDR3 has 14 residues. CDR1 and CDR2 from the germline V gene are MGHRA and YSYEKL. J gave up 3 bases and V 4 bases, and 3 bases lay outside the gene matches. The CDR3 protein is CASSLRDRDYGYTF. The CDR3 DNA follows: TGCGCCAGCAGCCTCCGGGACAGGGACTATGGCTACACCTTC.

The V and J genes are TRBV5-1 and TRBJ2-7, with D uncertain. The germline V gene encodes CDR1 SGHRS and CDR2 YFSETQ. V lost 3 bases and J lost 2, with 15 bases in between. The CDR3 spans 15 residues. The DNA for the CDR3 is TGCGCCAGCAGCTCATCGACACTGCCACCCTACGAGCAGTACTTC. It is translated as CASSSSTLPPYEQYF.

The gene calls are TRBV10-2 and TRBJ2-5; 8 bases match TRBD2. The V gene's germline CDR1 is WSHSY and CDR2 SAAADI. V gave up 2 bases and J gave up 5 bases; unmatched junction bases: 4. The CDR3 contains 14 residues. CDR3 nucleotides: TGCGCCAGCAGTGAGACGGGACTAGAGGAGACCCAGTACTTC. As protein: CASSETGLEETQYF.

There are a few counts of this clonotype. The genes are TRBV27 and TRBJ2-7; TRBD2 aligns across 11 bases. The CDR3 is 16 residues long. CDR1 is MNHEY and CDR2 is SMNVEV in the germline V gene (reference sequence). The junction had 8 bases not matched to a gene; V was cut back by 2 bases and J by 5 bases. CDR3 sequence reads: CASSLLIAGGPHEQYF. CDR3 DNA sequence: TGTGCCAGCAGTTTACTAATAGCGGGAGGGCCCCACGAGCAGTACTTC.

This clonotype was counted ten times or more. This sequence joins TRBV20-1 and TRBJ1-1, with D unclear. CDR1 and CDR2 from the germline V gene are DFQATT and SNEGSKA (reference sequence). The CDR3 length is 15 residues. Between the trimmed V and J ends, which lost 3 bases and 6 bases, there was a span of 20 bases. The CDR3 nucleotides read TGCAGTGCTAGGACCGGATTTTTGGGGAGAGCTGAAGCTTTCTTT. Translating gives CSARTGFLGRAEAFF.

V usage is TRBV20-1 and J usage is TRBJ2-5; tentative D call: TRBD2 (6 bases). This CDR3 has 17 amino acids. CDR1 and CDR2 (germline): DFQATT, SNEGSKA (reference sequence). V shed 3 bases and J shed 2 bases, with 22 bases lying between them. The CDR3: CSASAWEGLASQETQYF. The CDR3, as DNA: TGCAGTGCTAGCGCCTGGGAAGGCCTAGCGAGTCAAGAGACCCAGTACTTC.

This clonotype appeared many times. V usage is TRBV7-8 and J usage is TRBJ1-5; 9 bases match TRBD1. V lost 2 bases to trimming and J lost 6 bases; unmatched junction nucleotides: 8. The CDR3 consists of 16 residues. CDR1 is SGHVS, CDR2 FQNEAQ, per germline. The CDR3: CASSLTPGQGSQPQHF. In DNA, the CDR3 is TGTGCCAGCAGCTTAACCCCGGGACAGGGCAGTCAGCCCCAGCATTTT.

This clonotype was observed many times. The CDR3 here is CASSEGGVSYEQYF. The CDR3 bases are TGTGCCAGCAGTGAAGGGGGGGTTTCCTACGAGCAGTACTTC. The chain carries TRBV6-1 and TRBJ2-7, with TRBD2 as a possible D gene (6 bases). Trimming shortened V by 1 base and J by 1 base, and 8 bases separated the two germline ends. The CDR3 extends over 14 amino acids. Germline V gene data show CDR1 as MNHNS and CDR2 as SASEGT.

This clonotype was seen ten or more times. The chain is built from TRBV14 and TRBJ2-7; D not resolved. The CDR3 extends over 13 amino acids. Trimming stripped 2 bases from V and 5 bases from J, with 10 bases between. The germline V gene has CDR1 SGHDN and CDR2 FVKESK. CDR3 residues: CASSQKGGHEQYF. DNA of the CDR3: TGTGCCAGCAGCCAAAAGGGTGGGCACGAGCAGTACTTC.

This clonotype was seen a few times. The chain combines TRBV11-3 with TRBJ2-7; weak D call: TRBD2 (5 bases). Germline V gene sequence: CDR1 SGHNT, CDR2 YENEEA. Trimming shortened V by 7 bases and J by 5 bases, and 15 bases separated the two germline ends. This CDR3 comprises 13 residues. CDR3: CASNFGFSDEQYF. The CDR3 DNA sequence: TGTGCCAGCAACTTTGGGTTTAGCGACGAGCAGTACTTC.

This clonotype was seen more than once but under ten times. The chain recombines TRBV12-3 or TRBV12-4 with TRBJ1-3; D gene uncertain. CDR3 length: 15 amino acids. Trimming shortened V by 6 bases and J by 8 bases, and 20 bases separated the two germline ends. The CDR3 protein is CASSPQAGLADTIYF. Here the CDR3 DNA reads TGTGCCAGCAGCCCCCAAGCCGGGCTCGCGGACACCATATATTTT.

This clonotype came up many times. V usage is TRBV5-1 and J usage is TRBJ1-4, with unresolved D. V was trimmed by 5 bases and J by 8 bases, leaving 19 bases between them. Per germline, CDR1 SGHRS and CDR2 YFSETQ. The CDR3 has 15 residues. The CDR3 is CASRGRTVMGEKLFF. The CDR3 DNA reads as TGCGCCAGCAGGGGAAGGACGGTAATGGGCGAAAAACTGTTTTTT.

This clonotype was seen a handful of times. V is TRBV20-1 and J is TRBJ2-3; D is perhaps TRBD2 (6 bases). The germline gives CDR1 DFQATT, CDR2 SNEGSKA (reference sequence). Trimming removed 3 bases from V and 2 bases from J, with 9 bases in between. The CDR3 length is 13 residues. The CDR3 bases are TGCAGTGCTAGGAGGGACTCCACAGATACGCAGTATTTT. Translated, it gives CSARRDSTDTQYF.